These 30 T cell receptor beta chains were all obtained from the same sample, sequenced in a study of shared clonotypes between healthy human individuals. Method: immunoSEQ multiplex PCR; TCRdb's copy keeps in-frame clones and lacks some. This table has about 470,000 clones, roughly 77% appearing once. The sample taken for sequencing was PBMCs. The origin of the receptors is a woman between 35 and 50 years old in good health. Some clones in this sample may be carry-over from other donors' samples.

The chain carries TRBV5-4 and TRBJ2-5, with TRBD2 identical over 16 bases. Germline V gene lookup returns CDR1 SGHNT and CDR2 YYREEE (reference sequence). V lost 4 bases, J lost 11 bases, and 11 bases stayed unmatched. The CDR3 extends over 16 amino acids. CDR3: CASSPGTSGRVGEQYF. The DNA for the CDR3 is TGTGCCAGCAGCCCCGGGACTAGCGGGAGGGTAGGAGAGCAGTACTTC.

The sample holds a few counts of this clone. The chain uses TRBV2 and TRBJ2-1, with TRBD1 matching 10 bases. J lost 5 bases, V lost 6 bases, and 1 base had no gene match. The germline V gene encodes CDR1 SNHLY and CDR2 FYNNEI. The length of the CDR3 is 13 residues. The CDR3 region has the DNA TGTGCCAGCAGGACAGGGGGCCACAATGAGCAGTTCTTC. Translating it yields CASRTGGHNEQFF.

CDR3 DNA sequence: TGTGCCAGCAGCGCCGTCCCTAGCGGGGCATACAATGAGCAGTTCTTC. Its protein product is CASSAVPSGAYNEQFF. This rearrangement joins TRBV9 to TRBJ2-1, with 9 bases aligning to TRBD2. Looked up from germline, CDR1 is SGDLS and CDR2 is YYNGEE. The V gene end was trimmed by 3 bases and the J gene end by 4 bases; junction bases not matched to a gene: 8. The CDR3 contains 16 residues.

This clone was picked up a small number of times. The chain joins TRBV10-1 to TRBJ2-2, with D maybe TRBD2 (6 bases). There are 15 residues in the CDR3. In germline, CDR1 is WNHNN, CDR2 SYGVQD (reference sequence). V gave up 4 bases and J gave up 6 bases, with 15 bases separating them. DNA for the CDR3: TGCGCCAGCAGTGTTGGCGGGACGACGGCCGGGGAGCTGTTTTTT. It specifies CASSVGGTTAGELFF.

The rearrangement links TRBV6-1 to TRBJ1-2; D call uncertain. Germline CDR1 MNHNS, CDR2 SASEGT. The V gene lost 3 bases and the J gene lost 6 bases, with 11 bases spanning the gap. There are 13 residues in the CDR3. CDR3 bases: TGTGCCAGCAGTGAGTACGTGGTTAATGGCTACACCTTC. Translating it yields CASSEYVVNGYTF.

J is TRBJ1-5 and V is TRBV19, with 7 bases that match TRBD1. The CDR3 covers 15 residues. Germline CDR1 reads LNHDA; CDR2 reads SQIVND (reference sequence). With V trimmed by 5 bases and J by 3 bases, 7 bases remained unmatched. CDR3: CASSEQGVFNQPQHF. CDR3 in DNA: TGTGCCAGTAGTGAGCAGGGGGTGTTCAATCAGCCCCAGCATTTT.

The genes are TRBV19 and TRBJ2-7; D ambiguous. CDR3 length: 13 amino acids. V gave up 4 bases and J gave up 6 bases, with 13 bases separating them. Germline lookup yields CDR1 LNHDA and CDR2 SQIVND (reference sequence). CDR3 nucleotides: TGTGCCAGTAGTACAATCGGGCTAGGCGAGCAGTACTTC. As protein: CASSTIGLGEQYF. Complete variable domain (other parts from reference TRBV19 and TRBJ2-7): DGGITQSPKYLFRKEGQNVTLSCEQNLNHDAMYWYRQDPGQGLRLIYYSQIVNDFQKGDIAEGYSVSREKKESFPLTVTSAQKNPTAFYLCASSTIGLGEQYFGPGTRLTVT.

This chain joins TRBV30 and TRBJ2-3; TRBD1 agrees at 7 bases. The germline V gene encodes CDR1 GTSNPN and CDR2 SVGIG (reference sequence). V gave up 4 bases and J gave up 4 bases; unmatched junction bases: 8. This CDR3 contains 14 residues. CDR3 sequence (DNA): TGTGCCTGGAAAGGTTTGGGACAGTCAGATACGCAGTATTTT. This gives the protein CAWKGLGQSDTQYF.

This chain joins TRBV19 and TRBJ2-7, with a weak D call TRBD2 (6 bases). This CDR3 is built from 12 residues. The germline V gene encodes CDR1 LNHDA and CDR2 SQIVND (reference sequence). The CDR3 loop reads CAEVEGGCGQYF. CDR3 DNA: TGTGCTGAAGTCGAGGGAGGCTGCGGGCAGTACTTC.

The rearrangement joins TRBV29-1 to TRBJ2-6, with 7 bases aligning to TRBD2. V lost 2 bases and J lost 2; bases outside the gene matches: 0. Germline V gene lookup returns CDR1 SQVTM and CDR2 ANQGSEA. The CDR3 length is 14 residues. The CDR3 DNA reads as TGCAGCGTTGAAAGCGGGGCTGGGGCCAACGTCCTGACTTTC. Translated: CSVESGAGANVLTF. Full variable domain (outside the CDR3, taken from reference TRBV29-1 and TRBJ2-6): SAVISQKPSRDICQRGTSLTIQCQVDSQVTMMFWYRQQPGQSLTLIATANQGSEATYESGFVIDKFPISRPNLTFSTLTVSNMSPEDSSIYLCSVESGAGANVLTFGAGSRLTVL.

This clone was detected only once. CDR3 loop: CASSPGQVFTDTQYF. In DNA, the CDR3 is TGTGCCAGCAGCCCCGGACAGGTTTTCACAGATACGCAGTATTTT. J is TRBJ2-3 and V is TRBV28, with TRBD1 identical over 7 bases. From germline, CDR1 is MDHEN and CDR2 SYDVKM. This CDR3 is 15 amino acids long. V was clipped by 6 bases and J by 2 bases; unmatched bases: 8.

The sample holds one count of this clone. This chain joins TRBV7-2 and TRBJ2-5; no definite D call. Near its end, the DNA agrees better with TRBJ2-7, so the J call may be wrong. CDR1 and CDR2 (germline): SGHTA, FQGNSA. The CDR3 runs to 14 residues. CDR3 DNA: TGTGCCAGCAGCTTAGAGGGTAACTCCTACGAGCAGTACTTC. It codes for CASSLEGNSYEQYF.

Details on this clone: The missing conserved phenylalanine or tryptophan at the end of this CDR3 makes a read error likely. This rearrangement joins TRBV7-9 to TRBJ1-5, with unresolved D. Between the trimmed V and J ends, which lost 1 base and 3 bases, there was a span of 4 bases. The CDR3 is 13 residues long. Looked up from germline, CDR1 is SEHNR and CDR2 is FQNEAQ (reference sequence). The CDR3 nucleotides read TGTGCCAGCAGCTTAGGCACCAATCAGCCCCAGCATTCT. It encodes CASSLGTNQPQHS.

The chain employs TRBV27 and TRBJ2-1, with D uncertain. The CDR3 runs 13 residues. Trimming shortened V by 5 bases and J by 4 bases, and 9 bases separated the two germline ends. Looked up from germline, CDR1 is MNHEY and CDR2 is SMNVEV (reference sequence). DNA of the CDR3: TGTGCCAGCAGTCTCGGAGCTTACAATGAGCAGTTCTTC. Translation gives CASSLGAYNEQFF.

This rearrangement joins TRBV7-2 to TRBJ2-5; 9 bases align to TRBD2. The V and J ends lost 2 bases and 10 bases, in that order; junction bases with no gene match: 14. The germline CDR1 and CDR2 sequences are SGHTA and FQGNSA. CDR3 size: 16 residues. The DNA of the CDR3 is TGTGCCAGCAGCTTAAACGGAGGTAGCGGGAGAGTAGGCCAGTACTTC. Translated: CASSLNGGSGRVGQYF. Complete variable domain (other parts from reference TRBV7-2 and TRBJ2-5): GAGVSQSPSNKVTEKGKDVELRCDPISGHTALYWYRQSLGQGLEFLIYFQGNSAPDKSGLPSDRFSAERTGGSVSTLTIQRTQQEDSAVYLCASSLNGGSGRVGQYFGPGTRLLVL.

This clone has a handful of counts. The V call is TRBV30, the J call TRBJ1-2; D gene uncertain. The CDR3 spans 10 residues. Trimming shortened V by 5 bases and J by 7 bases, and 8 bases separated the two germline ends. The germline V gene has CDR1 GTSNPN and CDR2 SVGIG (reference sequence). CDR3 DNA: TGTGCCTGGGGCCGGTTTGGCTACACCTTC. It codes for CAWGRFGYTF.

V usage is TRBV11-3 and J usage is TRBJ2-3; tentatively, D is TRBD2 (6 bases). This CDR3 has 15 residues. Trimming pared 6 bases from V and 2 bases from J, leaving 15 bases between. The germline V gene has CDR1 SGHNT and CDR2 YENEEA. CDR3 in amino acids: CASSPRLGNTDTQYF. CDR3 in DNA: TGTGCCAGCAGTCCCAGACTAGGGAACACAGATACGCAGTATTTT.

The CDR3 here is CASSLRADATDTQYF. CDR3 sequence (DNA): TGTGCCAGCAGCCTACGGGCGGACGCCACAGATACGCAGTATTTT. The chain is built from TRBV6-1 and TRBJ2-3; D unresolved. V was clipped by 6 bases and J by 2 bases, with 15 bases between them. The CDR3 sequence is 15 residues long. CDR1 is MNHNS and CDR2 is SASEGT in the germline V gene.

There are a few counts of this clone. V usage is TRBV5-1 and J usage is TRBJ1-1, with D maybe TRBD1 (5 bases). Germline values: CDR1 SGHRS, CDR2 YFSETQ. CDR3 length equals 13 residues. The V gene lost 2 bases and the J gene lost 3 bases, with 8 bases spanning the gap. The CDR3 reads CASSFDSYTEAFF. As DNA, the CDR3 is TGCGCCAGCAGCTTCGACAGCTACACTGAAGCTTTCTTT.

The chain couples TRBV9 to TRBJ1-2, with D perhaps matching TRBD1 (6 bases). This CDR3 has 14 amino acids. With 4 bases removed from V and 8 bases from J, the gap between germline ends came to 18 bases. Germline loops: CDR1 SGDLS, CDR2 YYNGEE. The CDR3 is CASSPSGGQRGYTF. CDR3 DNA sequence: TGTGCCAGCAGCCCCTCCGGGGGGCAGAGGGGCTACACCTTC.

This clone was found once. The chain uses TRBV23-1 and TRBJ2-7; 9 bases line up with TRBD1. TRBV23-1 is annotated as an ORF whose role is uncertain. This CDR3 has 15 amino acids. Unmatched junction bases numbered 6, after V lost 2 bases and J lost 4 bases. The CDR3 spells CASSQKGDRAYEQYF. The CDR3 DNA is TGCGCCAGCAGTCAAAAAGGGGACAGGGCTTACGAGCAGTACTTC.

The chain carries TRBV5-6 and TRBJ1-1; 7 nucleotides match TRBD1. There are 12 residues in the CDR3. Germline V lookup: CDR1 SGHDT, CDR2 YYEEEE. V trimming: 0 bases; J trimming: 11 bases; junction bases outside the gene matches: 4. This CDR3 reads CASSLVGTVAFF. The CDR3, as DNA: TGTGCCAGCAGCTTGGTTGGGACAGTGGCTTTCTTT.

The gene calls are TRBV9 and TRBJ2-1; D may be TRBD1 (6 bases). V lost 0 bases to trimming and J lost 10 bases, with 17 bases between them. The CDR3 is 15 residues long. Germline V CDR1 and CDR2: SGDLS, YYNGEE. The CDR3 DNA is TGTGCCAGCAGCGTAGGACTGGGGGCTGCTGGGGAGCAGTTCTTC. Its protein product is CASSVGLGAAGEQFF.

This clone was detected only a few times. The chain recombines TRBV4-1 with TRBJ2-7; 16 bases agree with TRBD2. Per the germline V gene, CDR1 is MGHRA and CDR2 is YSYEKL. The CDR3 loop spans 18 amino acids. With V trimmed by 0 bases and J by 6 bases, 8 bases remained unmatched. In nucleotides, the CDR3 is TGCGCCAGCAGCCAAGAGGTGGGACTAGCGGGAGGGCCTGGCGAGCAGTACTTC. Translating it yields CASSQEVGLAGGPGEQYF.

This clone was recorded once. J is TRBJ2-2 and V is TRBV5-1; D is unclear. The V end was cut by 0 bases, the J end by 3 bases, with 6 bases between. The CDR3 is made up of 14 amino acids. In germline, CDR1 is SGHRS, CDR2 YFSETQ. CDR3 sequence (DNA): TGCGCCAGCAGCTTGGCCAAGGACACCGGGGAGCTGTTTTTT. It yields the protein CASSLAKDTGELFF.

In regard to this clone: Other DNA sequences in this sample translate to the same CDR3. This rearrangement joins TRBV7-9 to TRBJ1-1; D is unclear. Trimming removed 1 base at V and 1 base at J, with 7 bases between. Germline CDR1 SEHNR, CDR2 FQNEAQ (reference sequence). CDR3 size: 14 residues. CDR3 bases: TGTGCCAGCAGCTTAGGTACCGAGAACACTGAAGCTTTCTTT. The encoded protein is CASSLGTENTEAFF.

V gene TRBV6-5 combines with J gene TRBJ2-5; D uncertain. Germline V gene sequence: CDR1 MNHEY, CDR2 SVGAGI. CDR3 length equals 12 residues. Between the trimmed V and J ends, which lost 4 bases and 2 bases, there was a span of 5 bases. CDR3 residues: CASSLDQETQYF. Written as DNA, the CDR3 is TGTGCCAGCAGTTTAGATCAAGAGACCCAGTACTTC.

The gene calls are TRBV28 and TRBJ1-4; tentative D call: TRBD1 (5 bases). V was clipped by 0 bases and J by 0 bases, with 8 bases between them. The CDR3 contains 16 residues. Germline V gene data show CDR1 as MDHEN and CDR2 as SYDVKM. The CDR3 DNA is TGTGCCAGCAGTTTATGGGCAGGGTCAACTAATGAAAAACTGTTTTTT. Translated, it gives CASSLWAGSTNEKLFF.

In DNA, the CDR3 is TGTGCCAGCAGTTTTCGGTCGGATACGCAGTATTTT. As protein: CASSFRSDTQYF. This chain connects TRBV27 to TRBJ2-3; D gene unclear. V shed 3 bases and J shed 6 bases, with 7 bases lying between them. The CDR3 is made up of 12 amino acids. The V gene's germline CDR1 is MNHEY and CDR2 SMNVEV (reference sequence).

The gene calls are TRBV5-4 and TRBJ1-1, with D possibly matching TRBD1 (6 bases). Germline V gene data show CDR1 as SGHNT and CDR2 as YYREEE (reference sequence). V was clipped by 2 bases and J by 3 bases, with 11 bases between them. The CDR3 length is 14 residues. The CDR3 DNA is TGTGCCAGCAGCTTCCGGGACACCCACACTGAAGCTTTCTTT. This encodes CASSFRDTHTEAFF.